This TCR beta chain appears in the sequencing data of a study of CD8 T cells in Susac syndrome. The table lists this clonotype with a few counts. Looked up from germline, CDR1 is KGHDR and CDR2 is SFDVKD. Trimming took off 5 bases at V and 6 bases at J, with 9 bases between the two ends. The CDR3 loop spans 13 amino acids. Memory subsets for TEMRA sorting were defined by CD27 and CD45RA staining. Reverse transcription of about 0.45 to 1 ug RNA was performed with random hexamers. TCRdb processed the immunoSEQ multiplex PCR reads anew with MiXCR; each CDR3 protein has one entry. Of just over 2,500 distinct CDR3 sequences in the sample, just under 75% are singletons; the top ten hold 15% to 20%.

The gene calls are TRBV24-1 and TRBJ2-2; D tentatively fits TRBD1 or TRBD2 (5 bases each). This clonotype originated in a human donor with Susac syndrome. Sequencing input: CD8+ TEMRA cells from PBMCs. The sample's subset: FACS-sorted terminally differentiated effector memory CD8+ T cells re-expressing CD45RA (CD8+ TEMRA). CDR3 sequence (DNA): TGTGCCACCAGTGGGGGGTCTGCCGGGGAGCTGTTTTTT. As protein: CATSGGSAGELFF.